The 30 T cell receptor beta chains below were found in one sample sequenced in a study of shared clonotypes between healthy human individuals (dated by TCRdb to the early 2020s). Library generation was performed with the immunoSEQ multiplex PCR assay. TCRdb took over this immuneACCESS table, retaining in-frame rearrangements with V and J assigned. Such tables are incomplete; in checked studies, under half of the missing clones stem from an unresolved V gene, and the remainder is unexplained. The sample table lists approximately 2.3 million clones, roughly 93% of them with a count of one. 0.39% of the sample comes from the top ten. Sequencing was carried out using naive CD4+ T cells from PBMCs. According to the study, the label for this sample's cell subset or site signals: CD45RA+ positively selected. All receptors come from a man between 18 and 35 years old in good health. Some clones in this sample may be carry-over from other donors' samples.

V gene TRBV14 combines with J gene TRBJ1-1; 8 positions agree with TRBD1. The trim removed 4 bases at V and 11 bases at J, leaving 18 bases unmatched. Germline CDR1 SGHDN, CDR2 FVKESK. CDR3 length: 16 amino acids. The CDR3: CASSPLRGQGAVWAFF. CDR3 DNA sequence: TGTGCCAGCAGCCCCCTCAGGGGGCAGGGGGCGGTTTGGGCTTTCTTT.

V and J are TRBV5-1 and TRBJ2-3, with 11 positions matching TRBD2. This CDR3 is 16 amino acids long. The V segment lost 0 bases and the J segment 4 bases; nucleotides outside the gene matches: 4. Germline CDR1 SGHRS, CDR2 YFSETQ. Here the CDR3 reads CASSLAIAGGPDTQYF. CDR3 nucleotide sequence: TGCGCCAGCAGCTTGGCGATAGCGGGAGGGCCAGATACGCAGTATTTT. Full variable domain (rest looked up from reference TRBV5-1 and TRBJ2-3): KAGVTQTPRYLIKTRGQQVTLSCSPISGHRSVSWYQQTPGQGLQFLFEYFSETQRNKGNFPGRFSGRQFSNSRSEMNVSTLELGDSALYLCASSLAIAGGPDTQYFGPGTRLTVL.

The chain carries TRBV5-6 and TRBJ1-1; D gene uncertain. CDR3 length: 12 amino acids. Trimming took off 0 bases at V and 5 bases at J, with 5 bases between the two ends. Germline V gene sequence: CDR1 SGHDT, CDR2 YYEEEE. CDR3 residues: CASSLAPTEAFF. For the CDR3, the DNA is TGTGCCAGCAGCTTGGCACCGACTGAAGCTTTCTTT.

The chain couples TRBV28 to TRBJ2-7; 10 positions agree with TRBD2. After removal of 3 bases from V and 6 bases from J, the junction contained 8 bases not matched to a gene. Germline assignment: CDR1 MDHEN and CDR2 SYDVKM. CDR3 length equals 15 residues. The CDR3 is CASSFSLAGVSEQYF. The CDR3 nucleotides are TGTGCCAGCAGTTTTTCGCTAGCGGGAGTATCCGAGCAGTACTTC.

This sequence joins TRBV7-4 and TRBJ1-5; the D gene is possibly TRBD1 (5 bases). The CDR3 length is 15 residues. Looked up from germline, CDR1 is SGHVT and CDR2 is SQSDAQ. With 3 bases removed from V and 2 bases from J, the gap between germline ends came to 11 bases. The CDR3 bases are TGTGCCAGCAGCTTGGGGGGTGGTGGCAATCAGCCCCAGCATTTT. The encoded protein is CASSLGGGGNQPQHF.

The gene calls are TRBV5-4 and TRBJ1-2; 7 nucleotides agree with TRBD1. The CDR3 is 14 amino acids. Trimming took 4 bases from V and 2 from J; bases not matched to a gene: 5. Germline CDR1 SGHNT, CDR2 YYREEE (reference sequence). The CDR3 coding sequence is TGTGCCAGCAGCGTACTGACAGGGAACTATGGCTACACCTTC. Its protein product is CASSVLTGNYGYTF.

The chain is built from TRBV6-1 and TRBJ1-4; D remains ambiguous. This CDR3 has 14 residues. The V end lost 9 bases, the J end lost 3 bases, and 14 bases lay between the germline ends. CDR1 MNHNS and CDR2 SASEGT come from the germline V gene. The CDR3 loop reads CASSNGRPNEKLFF. CDR3 DNA: TGTGCCAGTTCAAACGGAAGGCCTAATGAAAAACTGTTTTTT.

J is TRBJ2-3 and V is TRBV11-3; no firm D call. V was pared by 1 base and J by 5 bases, with 10 bases between. CDR1 and CDR2 from the germline V gene are SGHNT and YENEEA. The CDR3 totals 14 residues. CDR3 amino acids: CASSLVTAGDTQYF. CDR3 coding DNA: TGTGCCAGCAGCTTAGTCACCGCCGGAGATACGCAGTATTTT.

The chain links TRBV20-1 to TRBJ1-1; D call uncertain. The germline CDR1 and CDR2 sequences are DFQATT and SNEGSKA (reference sequence). This CDR3 comprises 11 residues. V lost 6 bases and J 7 bases, leaving 12 bases between the germline ends. This chain's CDR3 is CSASGGREAFF. CDR3 sequence (DNA): TGCAGTGCGTCGGGAGGGCGTGAAGCTTTCTTT.

The chain has TRBV6-5 and TRBJ2-7, with 8 positions matching TRBD2. CDR1 is MNHEY and CDR2 is SVGAGI in the germline V gene. CDR3 length: 16 residues. The J segment lost 1 base and the V segment lost 4 bases, leaving 9 bases of the junction unmatched. In DNA form, the CDR3 reads TGTGCCAGCAGTTCTCTGACTAAGCGGGGGTCCTACGAGCAGTACTTC. This encodes CASSSLTKRGSYEQYF.

This sequence joins TRBV6-6 and TRBJ2-3; possibly TRBD1 or TRBD2 for D (5 bases each). Trimming removed 4 bases from V and 6 bases from J, with 17 bases in between. CDR1 MNHNY and CDR2 SVGAGI come from the germline V gene (reference sequence). This CDR3 is built from 15 residues. The CDR3: CASSFGTQRWDTQYF. In nucleotides, the CDR3 is TGTGCCAGCAGTTTCGGGACCCAGCGATGGGATACGCAGTATTTT.

This clone was detected once. The chain couples TRBV7-9 to TRBJ1-2; 7 nucleotides agree with TRBD1. The trim removed 5 bases at V and 6 bases at J, leaving 9 bases unmatched. CDR1 is SEHNR and CDR2 is FQNEAQ in the germline V gene (reference sequence). This CDR3 contains 14 residues. This CDR3 is CASSQSGGGNGYTF. The CDR3 region has the DNA TGTGCCAGCAGCCAGTCAGGGGGAGGGAATGGCTACACCTTC.

The chain recombines TRBV5-1 with TRBJ2-1, with 9 positions matching TRBD2. The V gene's germline CDR1 is SGHRS and CDR2 YFSETQ. Trimming at V came to 5 bases and at J to 2 bases, leaving 5 bases not matched to a gene. The CDR3 totals 15 residues. The CDR3 is CASRLSGSPYNEQFF. The CDR3 DNA sequence: TGCGCCAGCAGACTTAGCGGGAGCCCCTACAATGAGCAGTTCTTC.

This clone was seen a single time. The CDR3: CASKHPSTTKRDTQYF. As DNA, the CDR3 is TGCGCCAGCAAACATCCTAGCACCACTAAGAGGGATACGCAGTATTTT. V and J are TRBV10-2 and TRBJ2-3, with TRBD2 as a possible D gene (5 bases). CDR1 is WSHSY, CDR2 SAAADI, per germline. Trimming took off 7 bases at V and 6 bases at J, with 23 bases between the two ends. This CDR3 comprises 16 residues.

V usage is TRBV9 and J usage is TRBJ2-2, with D perhaps TRBD2 (6 bases). CDR1 is SGDLS, CDR2 YYNGEE, per germline. This CDR3 is 15 amino acids long. V was trimmed by 6 bases and J by 1 base, leaving 13 bases between them. CDR3 sequence reads: CASTQGSGNTGELFF. For the CDR3, the DNA is TGTGCCAGCACCCAGGGTAGCGGGAACACCGGGGAGCTGTTTTTT. Full variable domain (remainder filled in from reference TRBV9 and TRBJ2-2): DSGVTQTPKHLITATGQRVTLRCSPRSGDLSVYWYQQSLDQGLQFLIQYYNGEERAKGNILERFSAQQFPDLHSELNLSSLELGDSALYFCASTQGSGNTGELFFGEGSRLTVL.

J is TRBJ2-3 and V is TRBV7-8; D may match TRBD1 or TRBD2 (7 bases each). Germline values: CDR1 SGHVS, CDR2 FQNEAQ. The CDR3 has 15 residues. Trimming cost V 5 bases and J 0 bases, with 12 bases left between them. The CDR3 coding sequence is TGTGCCAGCAGCCAGGGGGGGCGCAGCACAGATACGCAGTATTTT. Its translation is CASSQGGRSTDTQYF. Complete variable domain (other parts from reference TRBV7-8 and TRBJ2-3): GAGVSQSPRYKVAKRGQDVALRCDPISGHVSLFWYQQALGQGPEFLTYFQNEAQLDKSGLPSDRFFAERPEGSVSTLKIQRTQQEDSAVYLCASSQGGRSTDTQYFGPGTRLTVL.

The genes are TRBV10-2 and TRBJ2-5; D ambiguous. This CDR3 is 13 amino acids long. Germline CDR1 and CDR2: WSHSY and SAAADI. The V end was cut by 6 bases, the J end by 5 bases, with 13 bases between. The CDR3 here is CASSPDLRETQYF. DNA for the CDR3: TGCGCCAGCAGCCCGGACCTGAGGGAGACCCAGTACTTC.

The rearrangement joins TRBV29-1 to TRBJ1-1; perhaps TRBD1 as D (5 bases). This CDR3 comprises 14 residues. Looked up from germline, CDR1 is SQVTM and CDR2 is ANQGSEA. Deletions cut 4 bases from V and 6 bases from J, with 18 bases between. The CDR3 region has the DNA TGCAGCGTTGGATACCGGGGGAAATCGGCTGAAGCTTTCTTT. Its translation is CSVGYRGKSAEAFF.

This clone was picked up one time. The rearrangement uses TRBV10-3 and TRBJ2-2; TRBD2 matches 8 bases. With V trimmed by 4 bases and J by 6 bases, 10 bases remained unmatched. The CDR3 extends over 16 amino acids. Germline values: CDR1 ENHRY, CDR2 SYGVKD. In DNA, the CDR3 is TGTGCCATCAGTGGGGCGGAAGCGGGAGAGCCCGGGGAGCTGTTTTTT. It translates to CAISGAEAGEPGELFF.

A word on this clone: The same CDR3 can be traced to other DNA sequences in this sample. V gene TRBV10-3 combines with J gene TRBJ1-6; perhaps TRBD1 as D (6 bases). There are 15 residues in the CDR3. Germline V CDR1 and CDR2: ENHRY, SYGVKD. Trimming took 0 bases from V and 7 from J, leaving 10 bases between them. This chain's CDR3 is CAISESTGSNSPLHF. The DNA for the CDR3 is TGTGCCATCAGTGAGTCGACAGGATCCAATTCACCCCTCCACTTT.

The CDR3 DNA is TGTGCCTGGAGTGTTCGGGGAATTAATGAAAAACTGTTTTTT. This gives the protein CAWSVRGINEKLFF. This chain joins TRBV30 and TRBJ1-4; D is uncertain. CDR1 and CDR2 (germline): GTSNPN, SVGIG (reference sequence). The CDR3 length is 14 residues. V was pared by 0 bases and J by 4 bases, with 9 bases between.

This chain connects TRBV5-6 to TRBJ2-3; no firm D call. The V and J ends lost 4 bases and 3 bases respectively, with 9 bases between them. The germline gives CDR1 SGHDT, CDR2 YYEEEE. This CDR3 comprises 13 residues. Written as DNA, the CDR3 is TGTGCCAGCAGCCAGATTTTAACAGATACGCAGTATTTT. Residues: CASSQILTDTQYF.

The V and J genes are TRBV10-3 and TRBJ1-6; 7 nucleotides align to TRBD1. Germline CDR1 ENHRY, CDR2 SYGVKD. This CDR3 region has 16 residues. V shed 0 bases, J shed 5 bases, and the junction held 4 bases outside the gene matches. The CDR3, as DNA: TGTGCCATCAGTGAGTCGCTAGGGGGCGATAATTCACCCCTCCACTTT. The encoded protein is CAISESLGGDNSPLHF.

The rearrangement links TRBV27 to TRBJ2-7; perhaps TRBD1 as D (6 bases). The CDR3 length is 14 residues. Germline assignment: CDR1 MNHEY and CDR2 SMNVEV (reference sequence). The V gene lost 4 bases and the J gene lost 1 base, with 11 bases spanning the gap. The CDR3 reads CASSYLRGSYEQYF. CDR3 DNA: TGTGCCAGCAGTTACCTCAGGGGTTCCTACGAGCAGTACTTC.

The chain carries TRBV7-3 and TRBJ2-1; tentatively, D is TRBD1 or TRBD2 (5 bases each). CDR3 length: 15 residues. CDR1 SGHTA and CDR2 FQGTGA come from the germline V gene. V shed 0 bases and J shed 4 bases, with 10 bases lying between them. The CDR3 loop is CASSLTIEGYNEQFF. CDR3 bases: TGTGCCAGCAGCTTAACAATAGAGGGGTACAATGAGCAGTTCTTC.

The table lists this clone with a count of one. The chain uses TRBV10-3 and TRBJ1-2; D not resolved. Trimming shortened V by 7 bases and J by 0 bases, and 9 bases separated the two germline ends. CDR1 is ENHRY, CDR2 SYGVKD, per germline. There are 13 residues in the CDR3. CDR3 sequence (DNA): TGTGCCATCACTGCTCAAGCTAACTATGGCTACACCTTC. Protein sequence: CAITAQANYGYTF.

This chain connects TRBV19 to TRBJ1-5; 9 nucleotides agree with TRBD1. Germline CDR1 is LNHDA and CDR2 is SQIVND (reference sequence). The CDR3 runs 16 residues. V lost 5 bases and J lost 7; bases outside the gene matches: 12. The CDR3 DNA follows: TGTGCCAGTAGTTACACGGGACAGGGAGGATACCAGCCCCAGCATTTT. Translated, it gives CASSYTGQGGYQPQHF. The variable domain in full, completed from reference TRBV19 and TRBJ1-5, reads DGGITQSPKYLFRKEGQNVTLSCEQNLNHDAMYWYRQDPGQGLRLIYYSQIVNDFQKGDIAEGYSVSREKKESFPLTVTSAQKNPTAFYLCASSYTGQGGYQPQHFGDGTRLSIL.

The chain combines TRBV19 with TRBJ1-1; tentative D call: TRBD1 (5 bases). The CDR3 consists of 12 residues. CDR1 LNHDA and CDR2 SQIVND come from the germline V gene (reference sequence). V lost 5 bases and J 10 bases, leaving 14 bases between the germline ends. CDR3 DNA: TGTGCCAGTAGTGCGCGGGACCTAGGAGCTTTCTTT. This codes for CASSARDLGAFF.

V is TRBV28 and J is TRBJ2-5; D may correspond to TRBD1 or TRBD2 (6 bases each). Trimming left V 5 bases short and J 9 bases short, with 10 bases between. This CDR3 region has 11 residues. The germline V gene has CDR1 MDHEN and CDR2 SYDVKM. For the CDR3, the DNA is TGTGCCAGCAGTCTAAGGGGGGCCCAGTACTTC. Its protein is CASSLRGAQYF.

A few counts support this clone. The chain is built from TRBV18 and TRBJ1-1; 7 positions match TRBD1. The CDR3 is 14 amino acids. CDR1 and CDR2 (germline): KGHSH, LQKENI. Trimming removed 6 bases from V and 6 bases from J; junction bases left unmatched: 10. The CDR3 nucleotides read TGTGCCAGCTCGCGACAGGGATGGGTGGCTGAAGCTTTCTTT. As protein: CASSRQGWVAEAFF.